Listed here is a single T cell receptor (beta chain). Its antigen is unknown. This entry is derived from a study of T-cell reconstitution after alpha-beta-depleted transplantation in children. It was with unique molecular identifiers that the TCRbeta library was prepared. From the PCR reads, TCRdb called clonotypes with MiXCR, one entry per CDR3 protein. Among 670,000 or so distinct CDR3 sequences, about an eighth were seen once, and the ten largest hold about 0.79%. General observations from the study: Hyperexpanded clones declined; after one year, newly produced T cells mostly supplied diversity. Some patients owed their high day-60 TCRbeta diversity to surviving recipient T cells and thymic progenitors. Expanded graft clones, several hundred of them, were reportedly the source of alpha-beta T cells about two months after transplant.

This material consisted of PBMCs, taken before TCRalphabeta/CD19-depleted stem cell transplant. The sequence was obtained from a girl aged 2 to 10 with congenital amegakaryocytic thrombocytopenia, due to receive a stem cell transplant.

CDR3 DNA: TGCGCCAGCAGCTCGGGACAGGGAACCGGGGAGCTGTTTTTT. This sequence encodes CASSSGQGTGELFF. This rearrangement joins TRBV5-1 to TRBJ2-2; 9 nucleotides match TRBD1. The junction had 2 bases not matched to a gene; V was cut back by 3 bases and J by 5 bases. This CDR3 spans 14 amino acids. CDR1 is SGHRS and CDR2 is YFSETQ in the germline V gene.